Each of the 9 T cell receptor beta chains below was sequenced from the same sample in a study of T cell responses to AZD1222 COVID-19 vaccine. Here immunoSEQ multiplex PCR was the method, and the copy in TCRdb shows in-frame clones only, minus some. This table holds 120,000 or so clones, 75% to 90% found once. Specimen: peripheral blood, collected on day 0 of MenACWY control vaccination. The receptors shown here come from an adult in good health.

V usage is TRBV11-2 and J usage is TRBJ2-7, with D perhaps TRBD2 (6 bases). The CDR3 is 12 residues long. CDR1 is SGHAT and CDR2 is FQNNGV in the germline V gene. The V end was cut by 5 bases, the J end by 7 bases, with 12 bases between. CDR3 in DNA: TGTGCCAGCAGCCGGGACTTTTTTGAGCAGTACTTC. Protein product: CASSRDFFEQYF.

CDR3 residues: CASITTGTGNTEAFF. In DNA form, the CDR3 reads TGTGCCAGCATCACAACCGGGACAGGGAACACTGAAGCTTTCTTT. The J gene is TRBJ1-1, the V gene TRBV28; TRBD1 aligns across 8 bases. V dropped 7 bases and J dropped 1; count of bases not matched to a gene: 8. Germline CDR1 and CDR2: MDHEN and SYDVKM. This CDR3 spans 15 amino acids.

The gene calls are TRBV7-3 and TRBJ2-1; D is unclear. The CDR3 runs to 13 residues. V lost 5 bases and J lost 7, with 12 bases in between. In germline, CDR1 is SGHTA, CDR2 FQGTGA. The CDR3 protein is CASSGPKGNEQFF. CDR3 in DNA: TGTGCCAGCAGCGGACCGAAAGGTAATGAGCAGTTCTTC.

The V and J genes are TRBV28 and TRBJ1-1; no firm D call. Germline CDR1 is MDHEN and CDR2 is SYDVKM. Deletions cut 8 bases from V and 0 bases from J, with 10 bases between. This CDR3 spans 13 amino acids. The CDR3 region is CASERELNTEAFF. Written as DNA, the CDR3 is TGTGCCAGCGAGAGGGAATTGAACACTGAAGCTTTCTTT.

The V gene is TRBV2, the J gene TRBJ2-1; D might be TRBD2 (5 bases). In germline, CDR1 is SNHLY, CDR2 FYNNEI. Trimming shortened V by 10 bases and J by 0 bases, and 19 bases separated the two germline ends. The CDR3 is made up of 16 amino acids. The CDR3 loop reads CATSVKTGSSYNEQFF. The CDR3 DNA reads TGTGCCACCTCAGTGAAGACGGGAAGCTCCTACAATGAGCAGTTCTTC.

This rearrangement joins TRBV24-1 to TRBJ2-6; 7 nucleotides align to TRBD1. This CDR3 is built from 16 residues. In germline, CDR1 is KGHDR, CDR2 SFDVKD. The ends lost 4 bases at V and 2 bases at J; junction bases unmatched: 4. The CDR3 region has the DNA TGTGCCACCAGTGACTACAGGGGAGCTGGGGCCAACGTCCTGACTTTC. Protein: CATSDYRGAGANVLTF.

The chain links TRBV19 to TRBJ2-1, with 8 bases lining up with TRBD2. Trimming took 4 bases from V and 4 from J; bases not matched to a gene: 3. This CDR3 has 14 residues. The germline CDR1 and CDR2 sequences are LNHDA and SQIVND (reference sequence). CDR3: CASSRLASYNEQFF. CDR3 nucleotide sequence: TGTGCCAGTAGTAGACTAGCGTCGTACAATGAGCAGTTCTTC.

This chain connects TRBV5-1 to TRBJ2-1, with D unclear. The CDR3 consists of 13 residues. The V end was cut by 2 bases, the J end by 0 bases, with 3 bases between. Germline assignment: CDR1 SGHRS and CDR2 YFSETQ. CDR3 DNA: TGCGCCAGCAGCTTAAACTCCTACAATGAGCAGTTCTTC. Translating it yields CASSLNSYNEQFF.

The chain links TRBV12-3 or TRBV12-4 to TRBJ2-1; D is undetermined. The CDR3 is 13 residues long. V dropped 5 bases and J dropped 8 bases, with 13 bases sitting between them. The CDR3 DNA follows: TGTGCCAGCAGTCCAAACTTAGGGCATGAGCAGTTCTTC. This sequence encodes CASSPNLGHEQFF.